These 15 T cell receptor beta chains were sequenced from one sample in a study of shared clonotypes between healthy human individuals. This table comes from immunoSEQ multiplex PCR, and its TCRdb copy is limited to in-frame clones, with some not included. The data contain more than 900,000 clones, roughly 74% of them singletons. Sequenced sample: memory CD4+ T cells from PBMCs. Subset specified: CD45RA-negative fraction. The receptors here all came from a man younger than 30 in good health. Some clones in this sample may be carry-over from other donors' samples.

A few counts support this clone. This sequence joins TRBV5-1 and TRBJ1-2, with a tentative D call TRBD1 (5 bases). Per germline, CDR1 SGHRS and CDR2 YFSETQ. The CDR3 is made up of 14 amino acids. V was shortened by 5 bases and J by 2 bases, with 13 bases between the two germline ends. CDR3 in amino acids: CASRFTTVNYGYTF. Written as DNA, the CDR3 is TGCGCCAGCAGGTTTACGACAGTAAACTATGGCTACACCTTC. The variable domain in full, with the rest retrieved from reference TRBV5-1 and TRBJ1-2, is KAGVTQTPRYLIKTRGQQVTLSCSPISGHRSVSWYQQTPGQGLQFLFEYFSETQRNKGNFPGRFSGRQFSNSRSEMNVSTLELGDSALYLCASRFTTVNYGYTFGSGTRLTVV.

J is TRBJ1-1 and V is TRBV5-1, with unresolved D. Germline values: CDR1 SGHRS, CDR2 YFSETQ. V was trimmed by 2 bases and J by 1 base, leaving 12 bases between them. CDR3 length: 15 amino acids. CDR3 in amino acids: CASSFGGPGNTEAFF. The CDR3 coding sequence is TGCGCCAGCAGCTTTGGAGGGCCAGGGAACACTGAAGCTTTCTTT.

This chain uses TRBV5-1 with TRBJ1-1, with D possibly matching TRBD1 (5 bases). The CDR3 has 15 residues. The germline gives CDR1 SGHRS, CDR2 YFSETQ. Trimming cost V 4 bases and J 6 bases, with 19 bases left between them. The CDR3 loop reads CASSQQQAGGAEAFF. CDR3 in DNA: TGCGCCAGCAGCCAACAGCAGGCCGGGGGAGCTGAAGCTTTCTTT.

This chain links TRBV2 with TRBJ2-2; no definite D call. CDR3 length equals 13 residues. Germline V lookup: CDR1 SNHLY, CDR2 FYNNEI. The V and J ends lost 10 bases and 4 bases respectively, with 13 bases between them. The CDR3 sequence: CANKLTITGELFF. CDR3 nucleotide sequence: TGTGCCAACAAACTAACGATCACCGGGGAGCTGTTTTTT.

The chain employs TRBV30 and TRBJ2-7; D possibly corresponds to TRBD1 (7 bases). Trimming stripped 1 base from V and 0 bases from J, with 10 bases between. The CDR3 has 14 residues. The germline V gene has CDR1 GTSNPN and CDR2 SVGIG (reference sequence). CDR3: CAWSAGGNSYEQYF. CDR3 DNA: TGTGCCTGGAGTGCAGGGGGGAACTCCTACGAGCAGTACTTC.

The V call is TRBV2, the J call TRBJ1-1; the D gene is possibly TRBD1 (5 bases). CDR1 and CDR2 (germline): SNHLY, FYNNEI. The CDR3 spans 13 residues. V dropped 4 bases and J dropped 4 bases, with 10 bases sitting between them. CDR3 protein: CASSAGGITEAFF. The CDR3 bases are TGTGCCAGCAGTGCCGGGGGAATCACTGAAGCTTTCTTT.

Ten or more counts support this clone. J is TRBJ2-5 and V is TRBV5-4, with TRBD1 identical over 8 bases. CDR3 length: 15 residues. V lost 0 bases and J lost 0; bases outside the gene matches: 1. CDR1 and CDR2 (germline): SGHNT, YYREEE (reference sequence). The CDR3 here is CASSLGTGYQETQYF. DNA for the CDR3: TGTGCCAGCAGCTTGGGGACAGGGTACCAAGAGACCCAGTACTTC.

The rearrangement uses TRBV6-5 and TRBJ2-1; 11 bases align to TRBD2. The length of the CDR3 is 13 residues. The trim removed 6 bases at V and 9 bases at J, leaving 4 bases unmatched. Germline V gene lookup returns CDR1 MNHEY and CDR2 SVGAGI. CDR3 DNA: TGTGCCAGCAGACTAGCGGGAGAATCTGAGCAGTTCTTC. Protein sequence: CASRLAGESEQFF.

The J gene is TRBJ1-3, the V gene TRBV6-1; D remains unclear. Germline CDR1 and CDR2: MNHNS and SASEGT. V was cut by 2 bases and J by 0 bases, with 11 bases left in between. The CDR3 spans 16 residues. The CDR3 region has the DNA TGTGCCAGCAGTGAACTACTTCAAAGCTCTGGAAACACCATATATTTT. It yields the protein CASSELLQSSGNTIYF.

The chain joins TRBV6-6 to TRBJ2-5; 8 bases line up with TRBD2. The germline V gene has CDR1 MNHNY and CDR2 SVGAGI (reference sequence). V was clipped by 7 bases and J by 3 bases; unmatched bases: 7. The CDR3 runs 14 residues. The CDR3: CASIRGGSKETQYF. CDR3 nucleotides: TGTGCCAGCATTCGGGGGGGTTCGAAAGAGACCCAGTACTTC.

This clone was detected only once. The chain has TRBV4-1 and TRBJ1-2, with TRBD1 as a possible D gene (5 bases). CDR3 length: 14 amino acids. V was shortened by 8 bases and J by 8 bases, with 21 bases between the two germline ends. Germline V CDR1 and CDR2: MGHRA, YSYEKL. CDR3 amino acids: CASGAQPKKRGYTF. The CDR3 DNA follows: TGCGCCAGCGGGGCGCAGCCCAAGAAGAGAGGCTACACCTTC.

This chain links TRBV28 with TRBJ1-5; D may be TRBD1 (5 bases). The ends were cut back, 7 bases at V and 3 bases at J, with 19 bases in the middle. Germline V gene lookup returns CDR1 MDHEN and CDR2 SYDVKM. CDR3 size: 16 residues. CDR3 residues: CASTHHAGGINQPQHF. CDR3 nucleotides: TGTGCCAGCACCCATCACGCGGGGGGAATCAATCAGCCCCAGCATTTT.

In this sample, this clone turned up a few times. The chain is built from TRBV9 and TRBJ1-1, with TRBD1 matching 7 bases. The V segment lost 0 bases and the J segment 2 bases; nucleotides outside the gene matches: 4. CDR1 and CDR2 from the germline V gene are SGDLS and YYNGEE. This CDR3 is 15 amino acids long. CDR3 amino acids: CASSVVGTANTEAFF. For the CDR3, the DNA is TGTGCCAGCAGCGTAGTTGGGACAGCTAACACTGAAGCTTTCTTT.

CDR3 DNA: TGTGCCAGCAGCTCACCACGGAACTATGGCTACACCTTC. Protein product: CASSSPRNYGYTF. This chain joins TRBV6-6 and TRBJ1-2; no definite D call. The CDR3 spans 13 residues. Germline V CDR1 and CDR2: MNHNY, SVGAGI (reference sequence). Between the trimmed V and J ends, which lost 6 bases and 2 bases, there was a span of 10 bases.

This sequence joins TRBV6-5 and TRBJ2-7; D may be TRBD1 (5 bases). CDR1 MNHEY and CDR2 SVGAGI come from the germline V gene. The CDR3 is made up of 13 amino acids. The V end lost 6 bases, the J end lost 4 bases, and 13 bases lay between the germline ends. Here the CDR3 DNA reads TGTGCCAGCAGGGGGCCTACCCCTTACGAGCAGTACTTC. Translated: CASRGPTPYEQYF.